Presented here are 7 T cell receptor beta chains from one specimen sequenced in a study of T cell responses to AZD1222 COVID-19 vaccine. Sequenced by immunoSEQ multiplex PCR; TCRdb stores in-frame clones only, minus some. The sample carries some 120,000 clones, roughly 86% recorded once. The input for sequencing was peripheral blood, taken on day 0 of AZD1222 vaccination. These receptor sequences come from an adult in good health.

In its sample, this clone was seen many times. CDR3 amino acids: CASSQPTETGDYNEQFF. As DNA, the CDR3 is TGTGCCAGCAGCCAACCTACCGAGACTGGGGACTACAATGAGCAGTTCTTC. The chain has TRBV3-1 (or the pseudogene TRBV3-2) and TRBJ2-1; no clear D gene. Looked up from germline, CDR1 is LGHDT and CDR2 is YNNKEL (reference sequence). Trimming stripped 2 bases from V and 3 bases from J, with 17 bases between. The CDR3 is made up of 17 amino acids.

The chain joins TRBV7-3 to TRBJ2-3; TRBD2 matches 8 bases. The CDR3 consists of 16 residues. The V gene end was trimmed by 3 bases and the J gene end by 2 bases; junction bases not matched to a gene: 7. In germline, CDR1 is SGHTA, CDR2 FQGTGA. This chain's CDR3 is CASSFFAGGTTDTQYF. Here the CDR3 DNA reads TGTGCCAGCAGCTTTTTTGCGGGGGGAACCACAGATACGCAGTATTTT.

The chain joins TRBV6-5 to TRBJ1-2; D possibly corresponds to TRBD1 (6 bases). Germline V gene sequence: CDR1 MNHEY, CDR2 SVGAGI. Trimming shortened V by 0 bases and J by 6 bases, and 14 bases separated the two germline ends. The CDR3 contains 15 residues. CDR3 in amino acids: CASSYSVAGGHGYTF. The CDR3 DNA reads TGTGCCAGCAGTTACTCTGTTGCGGGGGGCCATGGCTACACCTTC.

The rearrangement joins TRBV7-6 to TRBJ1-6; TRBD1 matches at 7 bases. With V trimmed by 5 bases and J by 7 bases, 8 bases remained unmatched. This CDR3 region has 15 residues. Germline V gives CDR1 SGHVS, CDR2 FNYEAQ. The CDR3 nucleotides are TGTGCCAGCAGCCCCAGGGGGGCGTCAAATTCACCCCTCCACTTT. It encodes CASSPRGASNSPLHF.

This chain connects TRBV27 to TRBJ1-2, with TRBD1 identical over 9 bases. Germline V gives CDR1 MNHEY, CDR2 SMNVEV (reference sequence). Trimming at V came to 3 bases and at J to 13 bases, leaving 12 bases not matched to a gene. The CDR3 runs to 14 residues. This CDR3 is CASSFLGTGMKLTF. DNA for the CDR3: TGTGCCAGCAGTTTCCTTGGGACAGGGATGAAGCTCACCTTC.

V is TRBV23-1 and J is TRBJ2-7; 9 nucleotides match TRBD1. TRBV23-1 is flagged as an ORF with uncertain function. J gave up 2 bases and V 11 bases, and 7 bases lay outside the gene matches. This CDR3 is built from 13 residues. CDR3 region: CAGGRDRAYEQYF. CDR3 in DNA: TGCGCCGGCGGTCGGGACAGGGCCTACGAGCAGTACTTC.

CDR3 nucleotides: TGCGCCAGCAGCCAATCTTCCCTCGCCGCCGCGGATAATTCACCCCTCCACTTT. Translating gives CASSQSSLAAADNSPLHF. The genes are TRBV4-3 and TRBJ1-6; no clear D. The V gene lost 2 bases and the J gene lost 5 bases, with 19 bases spanning the gap. The CDR3 runs 18 residues. CDR1 is LGHNA, CDR2 YSLEER, per germline.